This T cell receptor (beta chain) was recorded in a study of response to subunit inactivated influenza vaccine (dated by TCRdb to between 2017 and 2018). With regard to the full study: Deep quantitative profiling of the T cell receptor repertoire was used in the study to follow responses to a trivalent subunit inactivated influenza vaccine.

Ten or more counts support this clonotype. No antigen is known for it. Per-nucleotide qualities are absent, and no much larger clonotype sits a single base away. Library creation used RT-PCR. Sequencing was carried out with an Illumina HiSeq 2500. TCRdb applied fastp at Q25 and MiXCR to the public reads, then kept only in-frame beta chains. Under each unique CDR3 protein, matching rows form one entry showing the most common genes and DNA. For this sample the table gives around 480,000 distinct CDR3 sequences, of which approximately 15% were detected only once. Jointly, the top ten make up roughly 3.1% of the sample. What the work shows at the level of the full study, not this receptor alone: The authors suggested that each seasonal influenza vaccination may recruit only a limited number of new T cells.

V has 5 bases trimmed and J has 15 bases trimmed; junction bases matching no gene number 9. Inclusive of the bounding cysteine and phenylalanine, the CDR3 is 12 residues long. Of the read, only the CDR3 DNA is kept; its 36 bases are in frame from base 1. The receptor was isolated from a man aged 50 to 69 who received an inactivated influenza vaccine. Donor details come from another sample of the same person, matched by shared clones. The material sequenced was CD4+ T cells sorted from PBMCs, taken approximately 25 months after vaccination. The sequence joins TRBV12-3 or TRBV12-4 to TRBJ2-1; 8 nucleotides in the junction match TRBD1. The nucleotide sequence is TGTGCCAGCAGTCTACAGGGGGGCCTGAGGTTCTTC. Its translation is CASSLQGGLRFF.